One TCR beta chain is described in this entry. The sample comes from a study of T cell changes during pregnancy in multiple sclerosis. The repertoire was sequenced with immunoSEQ multiplex PCR; TCRdb's copy has only in-frame clones and lacks some. This sample has roughly 100,000 clones, with 92% found just once. The receptor's source is a female donor with multiple sclerosis, enrolled in a pregnancy study. The sample consisted of peripheral blood, taken after pregnancy.

CDR3 loop: CASGRQVEYSPLHF. The CDR3 DNA sequence: TGTGCCAGCGGACGACAGGTTGAGTATTCACCCCTCCACTTT. The chain uses TRBV6-5 and TRBJ1-6, with D possibly being TRBD1 (6 bases). The V and J ends lost 8 bases and 8 bases respectively, with 16 bases between them. Germline V lookup: CDR1 MNHEY, CDR2 SVGAGI. The CDR3 has 14 residues.